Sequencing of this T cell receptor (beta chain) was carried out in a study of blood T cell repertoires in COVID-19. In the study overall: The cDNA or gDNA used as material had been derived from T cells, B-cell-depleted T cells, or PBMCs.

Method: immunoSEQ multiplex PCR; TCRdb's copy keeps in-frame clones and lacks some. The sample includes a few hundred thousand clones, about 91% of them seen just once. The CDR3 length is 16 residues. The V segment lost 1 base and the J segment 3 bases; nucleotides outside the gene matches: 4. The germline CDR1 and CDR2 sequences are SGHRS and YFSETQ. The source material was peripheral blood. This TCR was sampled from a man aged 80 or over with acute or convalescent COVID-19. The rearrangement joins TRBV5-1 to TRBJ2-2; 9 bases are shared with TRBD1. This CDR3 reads CASSLTGGEDTGELFF. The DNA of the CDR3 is TGCGCCAGCAGCTTGACAGGGGGCGAGGACACCGGGGAGCTGTTTTTT.